This TCR beta chain is from a study of blood T cell repertoires in COVID-19. This clone was seen more than once but under ten times. Germline CDR1 reads SEHNR; CDR2 reads FQNEAQ (reference sequence). V lost 1 base and J lost 2; bases outside the gene matches: 5. The CDR3 contains 16 residues. Here immunoSEQ multiplex PCR was the method, and the copy in TCRdb shows in-frame clones only, minus some. The profile shows approximately 72,000 clones, around 83% of them singletons. The chain has TRBV7-9 and TRBJ1-2, with 9 bases lining up with TRBD1. The receptor was derived from a woman older than 75 with active or convalescent COVID-19. Sequencing input: peripheral blood. The CDR3 here is CASSLVGTGRNYGYTF. The CDR3 DNA reads as TGTGCCAGCAGCTTAGTAGGGACAGGGAGAAACTATGGCTACACCTTC.